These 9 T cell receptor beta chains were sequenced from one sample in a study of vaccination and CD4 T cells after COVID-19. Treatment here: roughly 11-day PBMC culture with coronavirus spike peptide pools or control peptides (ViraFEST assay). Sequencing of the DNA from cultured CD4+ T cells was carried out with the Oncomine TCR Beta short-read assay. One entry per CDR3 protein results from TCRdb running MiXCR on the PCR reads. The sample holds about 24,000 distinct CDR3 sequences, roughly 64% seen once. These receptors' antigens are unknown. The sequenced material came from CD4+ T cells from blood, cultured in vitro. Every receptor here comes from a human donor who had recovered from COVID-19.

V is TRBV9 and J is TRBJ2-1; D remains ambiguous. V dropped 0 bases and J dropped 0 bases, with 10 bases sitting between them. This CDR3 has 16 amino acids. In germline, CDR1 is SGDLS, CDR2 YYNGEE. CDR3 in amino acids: CASSVGSDISYNEQFF. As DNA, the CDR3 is TGTGCCAGCAGCGTAGGATCTGACATCTCCTACAATGAGCAGTTCTTC.

CDR3 protein: CASSHGRGQPQHF. CDR3 nucleotide sequence: TGTGCCAGCAGCCACGGACGGGGTCAGCCCCAGCATTTT. The rearrangement uses TRBV7-2 and TRBJ1-5; D call uncertain. In germline, CDR1 is SGHTA, CDR2 FQGNSA. The CDR3 is 13 residues long. V lost 5 bases, J lost 6 bases, and 11 bases lay in between.

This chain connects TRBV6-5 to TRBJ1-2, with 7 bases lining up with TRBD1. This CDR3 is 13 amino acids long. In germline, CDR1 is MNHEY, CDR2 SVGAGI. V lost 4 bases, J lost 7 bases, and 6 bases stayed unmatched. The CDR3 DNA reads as TGTGCCAGCAGTTCCGACAGGGTCGTTGGCTACACCTTC. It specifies CASSSDRVVGYTF.

The CDR3 DNA is TGCGCCAGCAGCTTGAGCCTAGAAAGGTACAATGAGCAGTTCTTC. It is translated as CASSLSLERYNEQFF. The V gene is TRBV5-1, the J gene TRBJ2-1; no reliable D call. Trimming cost V 1 base and J 4 bases, with 12 bases left between them. Germline assignment: CDR1 SGHRS and CDR2 YFSETQ. This CDR3 comprises 15 residues. The full variable domain, with the rest looked up from reference TRBV5-1 and TRBJ2-1, is KAGVTQTPRYLIKTRGQQVTLSCSPISGHRSVSWYQQTPGQGLQFLFEYFSETQRNKGNFPGRFSGRQFSNSRSEMNVSTLELGDSALYLCASSLSLERYNEQFFGPGTRLTVL.

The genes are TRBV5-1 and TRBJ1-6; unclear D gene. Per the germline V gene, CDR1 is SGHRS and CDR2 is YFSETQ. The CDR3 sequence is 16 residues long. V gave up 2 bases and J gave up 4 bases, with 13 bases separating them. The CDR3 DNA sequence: TGCGCCAGCAGCTTAGGTCCAGCTCCATATAATTCACCCCTCCACTTT. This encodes CASSLGPAPYNSPLHF.

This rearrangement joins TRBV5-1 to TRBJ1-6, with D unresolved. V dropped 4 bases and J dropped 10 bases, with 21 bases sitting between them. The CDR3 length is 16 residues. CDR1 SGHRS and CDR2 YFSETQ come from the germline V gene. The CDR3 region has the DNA TGCGCCAGCAGCCTGGGCCCTCGACGAATCTTATCACCCCTCCACTTT. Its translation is CASSLGPRRILSPLHF.

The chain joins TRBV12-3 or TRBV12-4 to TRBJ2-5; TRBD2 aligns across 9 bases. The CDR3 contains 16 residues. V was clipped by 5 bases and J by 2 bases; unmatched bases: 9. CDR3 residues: CASSHFSGGGQETQYF. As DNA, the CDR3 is TGTGCCAGCAGTCACTTTAGCGGGGGCGGGCAAGAGACCCAGTACTTC.

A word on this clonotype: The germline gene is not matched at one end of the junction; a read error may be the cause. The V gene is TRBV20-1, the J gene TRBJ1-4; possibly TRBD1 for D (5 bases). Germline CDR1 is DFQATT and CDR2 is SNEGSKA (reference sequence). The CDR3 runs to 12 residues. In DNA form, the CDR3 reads TGCAGTGCTAGACAGGGTGATGAACAACTGTTTTTT. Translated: CSARQGDEQLFF.

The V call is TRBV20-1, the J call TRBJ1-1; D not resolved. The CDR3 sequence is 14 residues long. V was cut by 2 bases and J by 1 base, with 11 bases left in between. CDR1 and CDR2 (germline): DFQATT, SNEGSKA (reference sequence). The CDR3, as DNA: TGCAGTGCTAGAAAATTTAGTGGGAACACTGAAGCTTTCTTT. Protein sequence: CSARKFSGNTEAFF.